Reported below is one T cell receptor (beta chain). The germline V gene encodes CDR1 SGHRS and CDR2 YFSETQ. V was shortened by 4 bases and J by 0 bases, with 11 bases between the two germline ends. This CDR3 is 15 amino acids long. The data originate from a study of blood T cell repertoires in COVID-19. Study details: Researchers got acute and convalescent COVID-19 samples from the United States, Italy and Spain. From T cells, B-cell-depleted T cells, or PBMCs came the material, which was cDNA or gDNA.

Seattle enrolled patients during active infection and tracked them longitudinally. In the study's own analysis: For nucleated cells, counts were estimated from reference gene primer amplification. TCRdb's copy holds only in-frame clones and misses some; the assay was immunoSEQ multiplex PCR. V, J and clone size derive from that table, while D and trimming were established from the DNA sequence. The sample includes under 350,000 clones, over 85% of them seen just once. Sequencing was performed on peripheral blood. The V gene is TRBV5-1, the J gene TRBJ1-3, with D possibly TRBD1 on 6 matching bases. The source of this sequence is a woman aged 25 to 39 with COVID-19, enrolled during active disease. The CDR3 loop is CASSGTGFSGNTIYF. The CDR3 DNA sequence: TGCGCCAGCAGCGGAACAGGGTTCTCTGGAAACACCATATATTTT.